A single sample is the source of the 21 T cell receptor beta chains below, sequenced in a study of Graves' ophthalmopathy and Graves' hyperthyroidism. Scientists amplified the TCR beta CDR3 regions from RNA transcripts. HTBI primers were used in a first-round RT-PCR, which preceded a second-round multiplex PCR. TCRdb independently ran MiXCR on the multiplex PCR reads; one entry per CDR3 protein. The sample lists approximately 1.2 million distinct CDR3 sequences; about two fifths were seen once. The sample comprised peripheral blood or thyroid tissue (not recorded which). Receptor source: an adult man with Graves' hyperthyroidism.

Points on this clonotype: A much larger clone sits a single nucleotide away, making a read error possible. The chain recombines TRBV7-2 with TRBJ2-5; tentative D call: TRBD2 (5 bases). Germline assignment: CDR1 SGHTA and CDR2 FQGNSA. V shed 1 base and J shed 6 bases, with 12 bases lying between them. This CDR3 spans 14 amino acids. The CDR3: CASSLGLLGKTQYF. CDR3 bases: TGTGCCAGCAGCTTAGGGCTACTCGGGAAGACCCAGTACTTC. The variable domain in full, with the rest retrieved from reference TRBV7-2 and TRBJ2-5, is GAGVSQSPSNKVTEKGKDVELRCDPISGHTALYWYRQSLGQGLEFLIYFQGNSAPDKSGLPSDRFSAERTGGSVSTLTIQRTQQEDSAVYLCASSLGLLGKTQYFGPGTRLLVL.

This chain connects TRBV20-1 to TRBJ1-4; weak D call: TRBD1 (6 bases). There are 11 residues in the CDR3. V lost 6 bases and J lost 8, with 10 bases in between. Germline V gene lookup returns CDR1 DFQATT and CDR2 SNEGSKA (reference sequence). CDR3 residues: CSAAGEEKLFF. The CDR3 bases are TGCAGTGCCGCAGGGGAGGAAAAACTGTTTTTT.

This clonotype appeared many times. The chain carries TRBV25-1 and TRBJ1-2, with D maybe TRBD1 (5 bases). V was pared by 1 base and J by 1 base, with 7 bases between. Germline V gene sequence: CDR1 MGHDK, CDR2 SYGVNS. The CDR3 contains 14 residues. CDR3 bases: TGTGCCAGCAGTGAATCAGGGAGTAACTATGGCTACACCTTC. This translates into CASSESGSNYGYTF.

The DNA of the CDR3 is TGTGCCAGCAGCTTACACGGACAGGGGATCAATGGCTACACCTTC. The encoded protein is CASSLHGQGINGYTF. The gene calls are TRBV7-9 and TRBJ1-2, with 9 bases that match TRBD1. V lost 2 bases, J lost 6 bases, and 7 bases stayed unmatched. CDR1 SEHNR and CDR2 FQNEAQ come from the germline V gene (reference sequence). This CDR3 contains 15 residues.

The chain is built from TRBV7-3 and TRBJ2-2; D may be TRBD1 or TRBD2 (5 bases each). Trimming cost V 6 bases and J 4 bases, with 12 bases left between them. Germline loops: CDR1 SGHTA, CDR2 FQGTGA. The CDR3 loop spans 14 amino acids. CDR3 amino acids: CASSLGPLTGELFF. For the CDR3, the DNA is TGTGCCAGCAGTTTGGGACCACTCACCGGGGAGCTGTTTTTT.

As to this clonotype: Germline is not matched at one junction end, which may reflect a read error. This chain joins TRBV28 and TRBJ2-2; the D gene could be TRBD1 or TRBD2 (5 bases each). The CDR3 spans 10 residues. Per the germline V gene, CDR1 is MDHEN and CDR2 is SYDVKM. CDR3 region: CASGVRELFF. The CDR3 DNA reads TGTGCCAGCGGGGTCAGGGAGCTTTTTTTT.

In the case of this clonotype: A junction boundary mismatches the germline segment, possibly from a read error. The chain recombines TRBV7-2 with TRBJ1-1; 9 positions match TRBD1. CDR3 length equals 16 residues. Looked up from germline, CDR1 is SGHTA and CDR2 is FQGNSA. The CDR3 is CAGSFPGTGKNTEAFF. The DNA of the CDR3 is TGTGCCGGCAGCTTTCCCGGGACAGGGAAGAACACTGAAGCTTTCTTT. Looking up the rest from reference TRBV7-2 and TRBJ1-1 gives the full variable domain: GAGVSQSPSNKVTEKGKDVELRCDPISGHTALYWYRQSLGQGLEFLIYFQGNSAPDKSGLPSDRFSAERTGGSVSTLTIQRTQQEDSAVYLCAGSFPGTGKNTEAFFGQGTRLTVV.

Ten or more counts support this clonotype. This chain links TRBV15 with TRBJ2-5; 11 bases fit TRBD2. V dropped 1 base and J dropped 0; count of bases not matched to a gene: 1. Germline V gives CDR1 LNHNV, CDR2 YYDKDF (reference sequence). The CDR3 is 16 amino acids. The CDR3 here is CATSRGLAGNQETQYF. CDR3 coding DNA: TGTGCCACCAGCAGAGGACTAGCGGGGAACCAAGAGACCCAGTACTTC.

This clonotype was seen a few times. V gene TRBV4-2 combines with J gene TRBJ2-7, with D perhaps TRBD2 (6 bases). Trimming cost V 5 bases and J 2 bases, with 13 bases left between them. Per germline, CDR1 LGHNA and CDR2 YNFKEQ. This CDR3 comprises 14 residues. The CDR3 protein is CASSGAGLTYEQYF. For the CDR3, the DNA is TGTGCCAGCAGCGGAGCGGGTCTTACCTACGAGCAGTACTTC.

The sample holds many counts of this clonotype. V and J are TRBV12-3 or TRBV12-4 and TRBJ2-7; maybe TRBD1 (7 bases). The V end was cut by 7 bases, the J end by 6 bases, with 19 bases between. This CDR3 is 14 amino acids long. In DNA, the CDR3 is TGTGCCAGCAAGTCATCCCAGGGGGGCCGCGAGCAGTACTTC. Translating gives CASKSSQGGREQYF.

Worth noting for this clonotype: A much larger clone lies a single base off, so this may be a read error. The V and J genes are TRBV20-1 and TRBJ2-7; possible D gene TRBD2, 5 bases. This CDR3 contains 13 residues. Germline CDR1 DFQATT, CDR2 SNEGSKA (reference sequence). The CDR3 sequence: CSASPLILGEHYF. The CDR3 nucleotides are TGCAGTGCTAGTCCCTTAATTCTTGGGGAGCACTACTTC.

This chain uses TRBV12-3 or TRBV12-4 with TRBJ1-5; D not certain. V was trimmed by 3 bases and J by 0 bases, leaving 9 bases between them. The CDR3 totals 15 residues. The CDR3 DNA is TGTGCCAGCAGTTTTTCCGGCGCTAGCAATCAGCCCCAGCATTTT. Translating gives CASSFSGASNQPQHF.

The V call is TRBV4-1, the J call TRBJ1-4; a possible D gene is TRBD1 (6 bases). V was cut by 4 bases and J by 6 bases, with 15 bases left in between. CDR3 length equals 15 residues. Germline V lookup: CDR1 MGHRA, CDR2 YSYEKL. The CDR3 loop reads CASSPGRGAYEKLFF. For the CDR3, the DNA is TGCGCCAGCAGCCCGGGAAGGGGGGCGTATGAAAAACTGTTTTTT.

The sample holds many counts of this clonotype. The chain recombines TRBV19 with TRBJ1-1; D is uncertain. The CDR3 length is 14 residues. Germline CDR1 is LNHDA and CDR2 is SQIVND (reference sequence). Trimming took 3 bases from V and 4 from J, leaving 12 bases between them. CDR3 nucleotide sequence: TGTGCCAGTAGTATTATACTCACCTCCACTGAAGCTTTCTTT. Its protein product is CASSIILTSTEAFF.

In this sample, this clonotype turned up many times. V is TRBV11-2 and J is TRBJ2-7; 10 bases map to TRBD1. Germline assignment: CDR1 SGHAT and CDR2 FQNNGV. The CDR3 runs to 17 residues. V shed 4 bases and J 3 bases; nucleotides not matched to a gene: 12. The CDR3 region is CASSSRSPGQGFYEQYF. CDR3 in DNA: TGTGCCAGCAGCTCGAGGTCTCCGGGACAGGGGTTCTACGAGCAGTACTTC.

This clonotype came up many times. Here the CDR3 reads CSVSWTAAGNTIYF. The DNA of the CDR3 is TGCAGCGTCTCATGGACGGCCGCTGGAAACACCATATATTTT. This rearrangement joins TRBV29-1 to TRBJ1-3, with unresolved D. Trimming stripped 6 bases from V and 2 bases from J, with 14 bases between. From germline, CDR1 is SQVTM and CDR2 ANQGSEA. The CDR3 is made up of 14 amino acids. The variable domain in full, with the rest retrieved from reference TRBV29-1 and TRBJ1-3, is SAVISQKPSRDICQRGTSLTIQCQVDSQVTMMFWYRQQPGQSLTLIATANQGSEATYESGFVIDKFPISRPNLTFSTLTVSNMSPEDSSIYLCSVSWTAAGNTIYFGEGSWLTVV.

This chain connects TRBV10-3 to TRBJ1-2; D is undetermined. CDR1 and CDR2 (germline): ENHRY, SYGVKD. V was clipped by 10 bases and J by 4 bases, with 13 bases between them. The length of the CDR3 is 12 residues. CDR3 sequence (DNA): TGTGCCAGCGGTGACGGATCCTATGGCTACACCTTC. Protein: CASGDGSYGYTF.

This clonotype is a singleton in its sample. The chain joins TRBV20-1 to TRBJ1-6; D is ambiguous. Germline assignment: CDR1 DFQATT and CDR2 SNEGSKA (reference sequence). V lost 2 bases and J 4 bases, leaving 9 bases between the germline ends. The CDR3 extends over 14 amino acids. CDR3 sequence reads: CSARSSGYNSPLHF. CDR3 bases: TGCAGTGCTAGATCATCCGGTTATAATTCACCCCTCCACTTT.

This clonotype has a count of ten or more. This chain joins TRBV20-1 and TRBJ2-7; the match to TRBD1 covers 9 bases. This CDR3 contains 15 residues. CDR1 is DFQATT and CDR2 is SNEGSKA in the germline V gene (reference sequence). Trimming took 7 bases from V and 1 from J; bases not matched to a gene: 11. The CDR3 protein is CSVHPPGQGSYEQYF. For the CDR3, the DNA is TGCAGTGTCCACCCCCCGGGACAGGGATCCTACGAGCAGTACTTC.

Concerning this clonotype: One junction end disagrees with the germline gene, perhaps due to a read error. The chain joins TRBV9 to TRBJ2-1, with 9 bases fitting TRBD2. Germline CDR1 SGDLS, CDR2 YYNGEE. The CDR3 is made up of 15 amino acids. CDR3 sequence: CASSVAGETYNEQFF. DNA for the CDR3: TGCGCCAGCAGCGTAGCGGGAGAGACCTACAATGAGCAGTTCTTC.

V and J are TRBV10-1 and TRBJ1-2; no reliable D call. V was clipped by 2 bases and J by 4 bases, with 8 bases between them. The germline V gene has CDR1 WNHNN and CDR2 SYGVQD (reference sequence). The CDR3 is 13 amino acids. CDR3 sequence: CASSEPDPYGYTF. The CDR3 DNA is TGCGCCAGCAGTGAGCCGGACCCCTATGGCTACACCTTC.